This entry features one TCR beta chain sequence. Its cognate antigen is unknown. This specimen belongs to a study of shared clonotypes between healthy human individuals. Study conclusions and caveats: Though the depth was large, rarefaction showed that sorted-subset sequencing was incomplete. Clonotypes not shared had lower generation probabilities than those common to all four donors.

Profiling relied on immunoSEQ multiplex PCR, and the TCRdb table lists in-frame clones only, not all of them. Counted here are around 320,000 clones, roughly 84% occurring once; the ten biggest clones make up around 15%. The CDR3 is made up of 16 amino acids. Trimming cost V 4 bases and J 10 bases, with 21 bases left between them. Germline V gives CDR1 SGHRS, CDR2 YFSETQ. Each donor was a Caucasian adult residing in Nashville, Tennessee. Sequenced input: memory CD8+ T cells sorted from blood. Subset noted: CD45RO+ cells pooled with CCR7-negative TemRA cells. The gene calls are TRBV5-1 and TRBJ1-6; the D is unclear. This receptor was obtained from a man between 18 and 35 years old in good health. The CDR3 coding sequence is TGCGCCAGCAGCCCCTTCGTCAGGCGGGTAGGGTCACCCCTCCACTTT. It is translated as CASSPFVRRVGSPLHF.